This TCR beta chain was recorded in a study of a mutant IDH1 vaccine in newly diagnosed glioma. Notes on this clone: Its antigen remains unidentified. At one end, the junction sequence differs from germline, possibly due to a read error.

The time point was: week 5, during vaccination. With topical imiquimod, each dose of the vaccine consisted of 300 ug of mutant IDH1 20-mer peptide. Sequencing was performed with immunoSEQ multiplex PCR; in TCRdb, only in-frame clones are kept and a portion is missing. The table has roughly 39,000 clones, about 84% seen once. The CDR3 sequence is 14 residues long. Germline CDR1 reads LNHDA; CDR2 reads SQIVND (reference sequence). This receptor was obtained from a man aged 35-49 years with glioma. The chain employs TRBV19 and TRBJ1-6; D ambiguous. The sample was PBMCs, taken from a glioma patient whose treatment included an IDH1 peptide vaccine. Here the CDR3 reads CASSIADYNSPLHF. In DNA, the CDR3 is TGTGCCAGTAGCATAGCCGACTATAATTCACCCCTCCACTTT. Based on the CDR3 plus reference TRBV19 and TRBJ1-6, the full variable domain is DGGITQSPKYLFRKEGQNVTLSCEQNLNHDAMYWYRQDPGQGLRLIYYSQIVNDFQKGDIAEGYSVSREKKESFPLTVTSAQKNPTAFYLCASSIADYNSPLHFGNGTRLTVT.